This passage covers 17 T cell receptor beta chains from one sample sequenced in a study of blood T cells in healthy people across ages. Using a J-beta primer mix together with a sample-barcoded 5' primer, a second PCR was run for about 6 to 12 cycles. TCRdb analysed the 5' RACE reads with MiXCR anew, one entry per CDR3 protein. The sample contains about 680,000 distinct CDR3 sequences, 45% to 50% of which appear only once. Sequences were obtained from blood. These receptors all stem from a woman aged 55-70 years in good health.

The chain carries TRBV7-9 and TRBJ2-1; D gene ambiguous. CDR1 is SEHNR and CDR2 is FQNEAQ in the germline V gene (reference sequence). The germline V and J ends were trimmed by 3 bases and 8 bases, with 5 bases remaining between them. This CDR3 has 11 residues. CDR3 region: CASSFTDEQFF. DNA of the CDR3: TGTGCCAGCAGCTTCACCGATGAGCAGTTCTTC. The full variable domain, with the rest looked up from reference TRBV7-9 and TRBJ2-1, is DTGVSQNPRHKITKRGQNVTFRCDPISEHNRLYWYRQTLGQGPEFLTYFQNEAQLEKSRLLSDRFSAERPKGSFSTLEIQRTEQGDSAMYLCASSFTDEQFFGPGTRLTVL.

This clonotype was detected only a few times. The chain carries TRBV28 and TRBJ2-3; D is perhaps TRBD1 or TRBD2 (5 bases each). With 6 bases removed from V and 0 bases from J, the gap between germline ends came to 13 bases. CDR1 is MDHEN, CDR2 SYDVKM, per germline. The CDR3 loop spans 15 amino acids. The chain's CDR3 is CASRAGTHSTDTQYF. The CDR3 bases are TGTGCCAGCAGAGCAGGGACCCATAGCACAGATACGCAGTATTTT.

This clonotype was seen a handful of times. The chain combines TRBV27 with TRBJ2-1; perhaps D is TRBD1 or TRBD2 (7 bases each). V was cut by 4 bases and J by 5 bases, with 21 bases left in between. The length of the CDR3 is 17 residues. The germline gives CDR1 MNHEY, CDR2 SMNVEV (reference sequence). CDR3 sequence reads: CASSSLRGSGTHNEQFF. In DNA form, the CDR3 reads TGTGCCAGCAGTTCACTCAGGGGGAGCGGGACCCACAATGAGCAGTTCTTC.

This clonotype has a handful of counts. V gene TRBV7-2 combines with J gene TRBJ2-7; TRBD2 matches at 12 bases. The length of the CDR3 is 18 residues. V lost 5 bases and J lost 1; bases outside the gene matches: 12. Germline CDR1 reads SGHTA; CDR2 reads FQGNSA. The CDR3 nucleotides are TGTGCCAGCAGCAGAGAAGGCCTAGCGGGAGGGGGGTCCTACGAGCAGTACTTC. Its translation is CASSREGLAGGGSYEQYF.

This sequence joins TRBV30 and TRBJ2-1, with 8 bases identical to TRBD1. The germline gives CDR1 GTSNPN, CDR2 SVGIG (reference sequence). The length of the CDR3 is 13 residues. V was clipped by 0 bases and J by 6 bases; unmatched bases: 1. The CDR3 DNA reads as TGTGCCTGGAGTGTACAGGGGGGCAATGAGCAGTTCTTC. It codes for CAWSVQGGNEQFF. Complete variable domain (other parts from reference TRBV30 and TRBJ2-1): SQTIHQWPATLVQPVGSPLSLECTVEGTSNPNLYWYRQAAGRGLQLLFYSVGIGQISSEVPQNLSASRPQDRQFILSSKKLLLSDSGFYLCAWSVQGGNEQFFGPGTRLTVL.

The chain couples TRBV9 to TRBJ2-4, with TRBD1 identical over 12 bases. Looked up from germline, CDR1 is SGDLS and CDR2 is YYNGEE. The CDR3 length is 18 residues. The J segment lost 5 bases and the V segment lost 2 bases, leaving 11 bases of the junction unmatched. The CDR3 coding sequence is TGTGCCAGCAGCGTTACCGGGACAGGGGGCTATCAGGAAAACATTCAGTACTTC. This sequence encodes CASSVTGTGGYQENIQYF.

In this sample, this clonotype turned up a few times. CDR3 protein: CASSPGGSADTQYF. CDR3 coding DNA: TGTGCCAGCAGTCCCGGGGGGAGTGCAGATACGCAGTATTTT. The V gene is TRBV7-2, the J gene TRBJ2-3; 7 nucleotides line up with TRBD2. Germline CDR1 and CDR2: SGHTA and FQGNSA. V trimming: 6 bases; J trimming: 4 bases; junction bases outside the gene matches: 7. CDR3 length equals 14 residues.

This clonotype turned up a few times. The gene calls are TRBV20-1 and TRBJ2-7; TRBD2 agrees at 12 bases. CDR3 length equals 13 residues. V lost 6 bases to trimming and J lost 1 base; unmatched junction nucleotides: 1. CDR1 DFQATT and CDR2 SNEGSKA come from the germline V gene (reference sequence). The CDR3 coding sequence is TGCAGTGCAGGACTAGCGGGATCCTACGAGCAGTACTTC. Its protein product is CSAGLAGSYEQYF.

The chain employs TRBV29-1 and TRBJ2-5; tentatively, D is TRBD2 (5 bases). Germline V CDR1 and CDR2: SQVTM, ANQGSEA. This CDR3 is 12 amino acids long. The germline V and J ends were trimmed by 4 bases and 8 bases, with 14 bases remaining between them. This CDR3 is CSVVHLEDTQYF. As DNA, the CDR3 is TGCAGCGTTGTCCATTTGGAGGATACCCAGTACTTC.

The chain uses TRBV27 and TRBJ1-2, with D unresolved. The CDR3 extends over 15 amino acids. V lost 4 bases to trimming and J lost 4 bases, with 16 bases between them. Per the germline V gene, CDR1 is MNHEY and CDR2 is SMNVEV (reference sequence). Written as DNA, the CDR3 is TGTGCCAGCAGTTCGAGGCAGGCTACATTCTATGGCTACACCTTC. Amino acid sequence: CASSSRQATFYGYTF.

The chain recombines TRBV7-2 with TRBJ2-7; D is uncertain. The CDR3 runs 13 residues. CDR1 SGHTA and CDR2 FQGNSA come from the germline V gene. V was clipped by 8 bases and J by 3 bases, with 14 bases between them. CDR3: CASAFLRYYEQYF. The CDR3 DNA reads as TGTGCCAGCGCTTTCTTGAGGTACTACGAGCAGTACTTC. Drawing the rest from reference TRBV7-2 and TRBJ2-7, the complete variable domain is GAGVSQSPSNKVTEKGKDVELRCDPISGHTALYWYRQSLGQGLEFLIYFQGNSAPDKSGLPSDRFSAERTGGSVSTLTIQRTQQEDSAVYLCASAFLRYYEQYFGPGTRLTVT.

The chain combines TRBV20-1 with TRBJ2-7; the D is unclear. The V end was cut by 0 bases, the J end by 0 bases, with 9 bases between. CDR3 size: 14 residues. Germline V lookup: CDR1 DFQATT, CDR2 SNEGSKA (reference sequence). This CDR3 is CSARDEGFSYEQYF. DNA for the CDR3: TGCAGTGCTAGAGATGAAGGGTTCTCCTACGAGCAGTACTTC.

This chain uses TRBV12-3 or TRBV12-4 with TRBJ2-5; 8 bases map to TRBD2. This CDR3 has 14 amino acids. Trimming removed 6 bases from V and 5 bases from J; junction bases left unmatched: 8. DNA of the CDR3: TGTGCCAGCAGAAGCGGGAGTTCCAGGGAGACCCAGTACTTC. Its protein is CASRSGSSRETQYF.

This clonotype was detected only once. This chain links TRBV7-3 with TRBJ2-3; D might be TRBD1 or TRBD2, each matching 5 bases. Germline lookup yields CDR1 SGHTA and CDR2 FQGTGA. V shed 10 bases and J shed 1 base, with 15 bases lying between them. The CDR3 runs to 14 residues. The DNA of the CDR3 is TGTGCCACCAACTTTTTGGGGGGCACAGATACGCAGTATTTT. It encodes CATNFLGGTDTQYF.

This chain joins TRBV5-1 and TRBJ1-5, with a weak D call TRBD1 (5 bases). V lost 1 base and J 3 bases, leaving 11 bases between the germline ends. The germline gives CDR1 SGHRS, CDR2 YFSETQ. The CDR3 is 15 residues long. The CDR3 region is CASSLRGADNQPQHF. CDR3 sequence (DNA): TGCGCCAGCAGCTTGAGGGGCGCGGACAATCAGCCCCAGCATTTT.

The rearrangement links TRBV20-1 to TRBJ2-1; TRBD2 matches 13 bases. Per the germline V gene, CDR1 is DFQATT and CDR2 is SNEGSKA (reference sequence). The CDR3 runs 15 residues. Unmatched junction bases numbered 6, after V lost 5 bases and J lost 5 bases. In DNA form, the CDR3 reads TGCAGTGCTGTGCCCGGGACTAGCGGGAACAATGAGCAGTTCTTC. Protein sequence: CSAVPGTSGNNEQFF.

The chain has TRBV30 and TRBJ2-5; D tentatively reads TRBD1 or TRBD2 (5 bases each). In germline, CDR1 is GTSNPN, CDR2 SVGIG (reference sequence). This CDR3 spans 16 amino acids. V was cut by 1 base and J by 5 bases, with 20 bases left in between. The CDR3 spells CAWSGPGQGKIETQYF. In nucleotides, the CDR3 is TGTGCCTGGAGTGGGCCGGGGCAGGGTAAAATTGAGACCCAGTACTTC.